This entry lists 21 T cell receptor beta chains sequenced from one sample in a study of blood T cells in healthy people across ages. The authors ran a second PCR of roughly 6 to 12 cycles using a sample-barcoded 5' primer and a J-beta primer mix. MiXCR was run by TCRdb on the 5' RACE reads, yielding one entry per CDR3 protein. The sample includes around 800,000 distinct CDR3 sequences, around 68% of them seen just once. Sample: blood. The source of these receptors is a man under 40 in good health.

The V gene is TRBV7-9, the J gene TRBJ1-2, with D uncertain. The CDR3 has 13 amino acids. CDR1 and CDR2 from the germline V gene are SEHNR and FQNEAQ (reference sequence). V was pared by 6 bases and J by 0 bases, with 8 bases between. The CDR3: CASSPRSNYGYTF. CDR3 nucleotides: TGTGCCAGCAGTCCGAGGTCTAACTATGGCTACACCTTC.

The chain uses TRBV5-1 and TRBJ1-4; D is undetermined. Germline-derived CDR1 and CDR2 are SGHRS and YFSETQ. The V end lost 3 bases, the J end lost 5 bases, and 14 bases lay between the germline ends. This CDR3 comprises 15 residues. CDR3 sequence (DNA): TGCGCCAGCAGCTCCGCCCCGTCGGGGAATGAAAAACTGTTTTTT. Protein sequence: CASSSAPSGNEKLFF.

This clonotype was counted only a few times. The V gene is TRBV12-3 or TRBV12-4, the J gene TRBJ2-1; a weak D match, TRBD1 (5 bases). CDR3 length: 10 amino acids. Between the trimmed V and J ends, which lost 6 bases and 12 bases, there was a span of 9 bases. The CDR3 is CASRDTAQFF. The CDR3 nucleotides read TGTGCCAGCAGGGACACGGCGCAGTTCTTC.

This CDR3 is CASSSGGGVQETQYF. CDR3 nucleotide sequence: TGTGCCAGCAGTTCAGGCGGGGGAGTCCAAGAGACCCAGTACTTC. The chain joins TRBV27 to TRBJ2-4, with 7 nucleotides matching TRBD2. The J call may not be correct, given that the DNA end is closer to TRBJ2-5. Germline V lookup: CDR1 MNHEY, CDR2 SMNVEV (reference sequence). CDR3 length: 15 amino acids.

This clonotype was detected only a few times. The chain uses TRBV20-1 and TRBJ2-7, with D possibly called TRBD1 or TRBD2 (5 bases each). Trimming cost V 5 bases and J 2 bases, with 16 bases left between them. The germline CDR1 and CDR2 sequences are DFQATT and SNEGSKA (reference sequence). The CDR3 covers 14 residues. DNA of the CDR3: TGCAGTGCTCTGGGACGGCGAGCTACCTACGAGCAGTACTTC. Residues: CSALGRRATYEQYF.

This clonotype was counted a few times. The chain carries TRBV20-1 and TRBJ2-3; the D is unclear. This CDR3 is built from 13 residues. V was cut by 3 bases and J by 10 bases, with 17 bases left in between. The germline V gene has CDR1 DFQATT and CDR2 SNEGSKA (reference sequence). The CDR3 DNA reads TGCAGTGCTAGCCACGAGACGGAGATTGCGCAGTATTTT. Its translation: CSASHETEIAQYF.

In this sample, this clonotype turned up a few times. The V gene is TRBV6-2 or TRBV6-3, the J gene TRBJ2-7; 7 nucleotides match TRBD2. The J call may not be correct, given that the DNA end is closer to TRBJ2-5. The germline V gene has CDR1 MNHEY and CDR2 SVGEGT. This CDR3 spans 16 amino acids. CDR3 DNA: TGTGCCAGCAGCCCAACCCGAAGCGGGGTGGGAGAGACCCAGTACTTC. This encodes CASSPTRSGVGETQYF.

The CDR3 nucleotides are TGTGCCAGCAGTCCCGCCAATTCCTACAATGAGCAGTTCTTC. This gives the protein CASSPANSYNEQFF. This chain joins TRBV12-3 or TRBV12-4 and TRBJ2-1; D is unclear. The CDR3 contains 14 residues. Trimming removed 5 bases at V and 1 base at J, with 9 bases between.

This chain uses TRBV29-1 with TRBJ2-1; D gene uncertain. The germline V and J ends were trimmed by 6 bases and 4 bases, with 7 bases remaining between them. This CDR3 spans 11 amino acids. Germline CDR1 reads SQVTM; CDR2 reads ANQGSEA. CDR3 bases: TGCAGCGTGACCTTATACAATGAGCAGTTCTTC. It codes for CSVTLYNEQFF.

V usage is TRBV5-6 and J usage is TRBJ1-4, with TRBD1 matching 9 bases. CDR3 length: 14 residues. CDR1 is SGHDT and CDR2 is YYEEEE in the germline V gene. With V trimmed by 6 bases and J by 5 bases, 5 bases remained unmatched. The CDR3 spells CASTRTGANEKLFF. The CDR3 nucleotides are TGTGCCAGCACCCGGACAGGGGCCAATGAAAAACTGTTTTTT.

This chain connects TRBV6-1 to TRBJ2-7; the D gene could be TRBD1 or TRBD2 (6 bases each). The J call is uncertain, as TRBJ2-5 better fits the DNA end. CDR3 length equals 14 residues. Per the germline V gene, CDR1 is MNHNS and CDR2 is SASEGT. The CDR3 loop is CASSEVGGRETQYF. CDR3 nucleotide sequence: TGTGCCAGCAGTGAGGTGGGGGGCAGAGAGACCCAGTACTTC.

V and J are TRBV7-9 and TRBJ1-4; no definite D call. Trimming took 1 base from V and 10 from J, leaving 7 bases between them. Germline CDR1 reads SEHNR; CDR2 reads FQNEAQ (reference sequence). The length of the CDR3 is 12 residues. This CDR3 is CASSLVGRKLFF. The CDR3, as DNA: TGTGCCAGCAGCTTAGTAGGCAGAAAACTGTTTTTT.

V and J are TRBV7-2 and TRBJ1-5, with 8 nucleotides matching TRBD1. Trimming at V came to 0 bases and at J to 3 bases, leaving 7 bases not matched to a gene. The germline V gene encodes CDR1 SGHTA and CDR2 FQGNSA. CDR3 size: 17 residues. This chain's CDR3 is CASSLAGGQANNQPQHF. The DNA for the CDR3 is TGTGCCAGCAGCTTAGCGGGGGGACAGGCCAACAATCAGCCCCAGCATTTT.

V gene TRBV5-6 combines with J gene TRBJ2-7; D is undetermined. CDR1 SGHDT and CDR2 YYEEEE come from the germline V gene. V gave up 7 bases and J gave up 1 base, with 12 bases separating them. CDR3 length: 13 amino acids. Here the CDR3 reads CASDRVDSYEQYF. CDR3 sequence (DNA): TGTGCCAGCGACCGGGTCGATTCCTACGAGCAGTACTTC.

This chain links TRBV3-1 with TRBJ2-1, with D uncertain. There are 14 residues in the CDR3. Germline V gene sequence: CDR1 LGHDT, CDR2 YNNKEL (reference sequence). V was cut by 1 base and J by 8 bases, with 12 bases left in between. CDR3 protein: CASSQVRSGDEQFF. CDR3 bases: TGTGCCAGCAGCCAAGTTCGATCCGGCGATGAGCAGTTCTTC.

This clonotype was picked up many times. V gene TRBV7-9 combines with J gene TRBJ1-2; TRBD1 is a possible D gene (6 bases). From germline, CDR1 is SEHNR and CDR2 FQNEAQ (reference sequence). CDR3 size: 15 residues. V lost 4 bases and J lost 8, with 20 bases in between. The CDR3 DNA reads TGTGCCAGCAGCTGGCTTGATGCACAGGGACAAGGCTACACCTTC. The encoded protein is CASSWLDAQGQGYTF.

This chain joins TRBV14 and TRBJ1-2; D is unresolved. The CDR3 is 13 residues long. V dropped 1 base and J dropped 1 base, with 4 bases sitting between them. CDR1 is SGHDN and CDR2 is FVKESK in the germline V gene. Here the CDR3 DNA reads TGTGCCAGCAGCCAAGGAGTTAACTATGGCTACACCTTC. Its protein is CASSQGVNYGYTF.

This clonotype appeared once. The V and J genes are TRBV20-1 and TRBJ2-7; D ambiguous. The V end was cut by 4 bases, the J end by 3 bases, with 13 bases between. This CDR3 comprises 13 residues. Germline V gives CDR1 DFQATT, CDR2 SNEGSKA (reference sequence). The CDR3 protein is CSAKPPAGYEQYF. The CDR3 nucleotides are TGCAGTGCTAAACCCCCAGCAGGCTACGAGCAGTACTTC.

CDR3: CASSLEVGLAGGPEQFF. The CDR3 nucleotides are TGTGCCAGCAGCTTAGAAGTGGGTCTAGCGGGGGGGCCTGAGCAGTTCTTC. This rearrangement joins TRBV7-8 to TRBJ2-1; 12 bases are a match to TRBD2. There are 17 residues in the CDR3. V trimming: 1 base; J trimming: 9 bases; junction bases outside the gene matches: 10. The germline V gene has CDR1 SGHVS and CDR2 FQNEAQ.

This clonotype was counted only a few times. The chain couples TRBV3-1 to TRBJ1-4; 9 positions match TRBD1. The length of the CDR3 is 14 residues. With V trimmed by 4 bases and J by 10 bases, 7 bases remained unmatched. Germline values: CDR1 LGHDT, CDR2 YNNKEL (reference sequence). The CDR3 sequence is CASSPPDRGGKLFF. The CDR3 DNA follows: TGTGCCAGCAGCCCTCCGGACAGGGGAGGAAAACTGTTTTTT.

The chain couples TRBV5-1 to TRBJ2-7; 8 bases are shared with TRBD1. Trimming removed 5 bases from V and 6 bases from J; junction bases left unmatched: 4. The CDR3 is 12 residues long. Per the germline V gene, CDR1 is SGHRS and CDR2 is YFSETQ. The CDR3 loop reads CASRQGATEQYF. CDR3 bases: TGCGCCAGCAGGCAGGGGGCGACCGAGCAGTACTTC.